These 2 T cell receptor beta chains were all obtained from the same sample, sequenced in a study of cytomegalovirus exposure and HLA in healthy donors. PCR employed 60 Vbeta and 13 Jbeta primers. The repertoire was sequenced with immunoSEQ multiplex PCR; TCRdb's copy has only in-frame clones and lacks some. This sample has roughly 120,000 clones, with around three quarters found just once. Sequencing used PBMCs. The receptors here all came from a woman aged 55 to 70 in good health and CMV-seropositive.

V gene TRBV7-2 combines with J gene TRBJ1-2; D might be TRBD1 (6 bases). CDR1 and CDR2 from the germline V gene are SGHTA and FQGNSA. V gave up 5 bases and J gave up 0 bases, with 22 bases separating them. The CDR3 runs 18 residues. The CDR3 nucleotides are TGTGCCAGCAGCCACATTCCGAAAAGACAGGAAGCTAACTATGGCTACACCTTC. This translates into CASSHIPKRQEANYGYTF.

The chain combines TRBV5-4 with TRBJ1-1, with a weak D call TRBD1 (5 bases). V lost 3 bases and J lost 1, with 10 bases in between. The CDR3 is 14 residues long. Germline CDR1 reads SGHNT; CDR2 reads YYREEE (reference sequence). CDR3 loop: CASSWGGRNTEAFF. The DNA of the CDR3 is TGTGCCAGCAGCTGGGGGGGACGGAACACTGAAGCTTTCTTT.